The rows below give T cell receptor beta chains drawn from one sample of a study of PD-1 blockade in classical Hodgkin lymphoma. Measured with immunoSEQ multiplex PCR; TCRdb has only the in-frame clones, and not every one. The sample lists approximately 6,200 clones, approximately 86% occurring once. The sequenced sample was CD4+ T cells from blood, obtained before the fourth cycle of nivolumab. The receptors were sampled from a human donor with classical Hodgkin lymphoma. Both conserved end residues are part of each CDR3. Each record gives: D gene, clone size, CDR3 length, V gene, J gene, CDR3 DNA, CDR3 protein. A D gene is named only where the DNA matches it firmly. Clone size is stated in some rows and not others, as once, few, many or a class when expanded.

d_call: TRBD1
clone_size: .
cdr3_length: 14
v_call: TRBV2
j_call: TRBJ1-2
cdr3_nt: TGTGCCAGCAGTGAATCCGACAGGGTCTATGGCTACACCTTC
cdr3_aa: CASSESDRVYGYTF

d_call: .
clone_size: .
cdr3_length: 16
v_call: TRBV11-1
j_call: TRBJ2-7
cdr3_nt: TGTGCCAGCAAGAAAGGCGGGCCATTGAGCTCCTACGAGCAGTACTTC
cdr3_aa: CASKKGGPLSSYEQYF

d_call: .
clone_size: .
cdr3_length: 13
v_call: TRBV19
j_call: TRBJ1-2
cdr3_nt: TGTGCCAGTAGGTTCGGATATTCCTATGGCTACACCTTC
cdr3_aa: CASRFGYSYGYTF

d_call: .
clone_size: .
cdr3_length: 17
v_call: TRBV6-1
j_call: TRBJ2-5
cdr3_nt: TGTGCCAGCAGTGTCTTTTCGGGTAGACGAGTCCAAGAGACCCAGTACTTC
cdr3_aa: CASSVFSGRRVQETQYF

d_call: TRBD2
clone_size: .
cdr3_length: 15
v_call: TRBV18
j_call: TRBJ2-7
cdr3_nt: TGTGCCAGCTCACCCGGACTAGCGGGGTCCTACGAGCAGTACTTC
cdr3_aa: CASSPGLAGSYEQYF

d_call: TRBD2
clone_size: .
cdr3_length: 17
v_call: TRBV7-9
j_call: TRBJ2-1
cdr3_nt: TGTGCCAGCAGCTTAAAGCCCCGGGAGGGAGCCCACAATGAGCAGTTCTTC
cdr3_aa: CASSLKPREGAHNEQFF

d_call: .
clone_size: .
cdr3_length: 14
v_call: TRBV5-4
j_call: TRBJ1-4
cdr3_nt: TGTGCCAGCAGCCTCGATGCGGTGGGAGAAAAACTGTTTTTT
cdr3_aa: CASSLDAVGEKLFF

d_call: TRBD1
clone_size: .
cdr3_length: 16
v_call: TRBV5-1
j_call: TRBJ1-4
cdr3_nt: TGCGCCAGCAGCGAGGACAGGGGTGCAACTAATGAAAAACTGTTTTTT
cdr3_aa: CASSEDRGATNEKLFF

d_call: TRBD1
clone_size: .
cdr3_length: 15
v_call: TRBV27
j_call: TRBJ1-2
cdr3_nt: TGTGCCAGCAGTCCCTTCGCAGGGGGAGCCTATGGCTACACCTTC
cdr3_aa: CASSPFAGGAYGYTF

d_call: .
clone_size: .
cdr3_length: 14
v_call: TRBV6-5
j_call: TRBJ2-3
cdr3_nt: TGTGCCAGCAGATTAAGCCTACACGGTAGTACGCAGTATTTT
cdr3_aa: CASRLSLHGSTQYF

d_call: .
clone_size: few
cdr3_length: 15
v_call: TRBV4-2
j_call: TRBJ1-3
cdr3_nt: TGTGCCAGCAGCCAAGTACAGTCTTCTGGAAACACCATATATTTT
cdr3_aa: CASSQVQSSGNTIYF

d_call: .
clone_size: .
cdr3_length: 15
v_call: TRBV7-9
j_call: TRBJ2-7
cdr3_nt: TGTGCCAGCAGCTTAGCGCCTGGGGTTGGGGCCGAGCAGTACTTC
cdr3_aa: CASSLAPGVGAEQYF

d_call: TRBD1
clone_size: once
cdr3_length: 15
v_call: TRBV7-2
j_call: TRBJ1-2
cdr3_nt: TGTGCCAGCAGCTTGGCGCCGGGACAGACCTATGGCTACACCTTC
cdr3_aa: CASSLAPGQTYGYTF

d_call: .
clone_size: .
cdr3_length: 14
v_call: TRBV19
j_call: TRBJ1-6
cdr3_nt: TGTGCCAGTAGTATGAGTCAGGGCAATTCACCCCTCCACTTT
cdr3_aa: CASSMSQGNSPLHF

d_call: .
clone_size: .
cdr3_length: 13
v_call: TRBV28
j_call: TRBJ1-4
cdr3_nt: TGTGCCAGCAGTGTTTCGGACGTGGGAAAACTGTTTTTT
cdr3_aa: CASSVSDVGKLFF

d_call: .
clone_size: .
cdr3_length: 14
v_call: TRBV11-2
j_call: TRBJ1-2
cdr3_nt: TGTGCCAGCAGCTTAGCTACGGCGACGACGGGCTACACCTTC
cdr3_aa: CASSLATATTGYTF

d_call: .
clone_size: .
cdr3_length: 14
v_call: TRBV6-6
j_call: TRBJ1-4
cdr3_nt: TGTGCCAGCAGCCGCGGGTTGTTGAATGAAAAACTGTTTTTT
cdr3_aa: CASSRGLLNEKLFF

d_call: .
clone_size: few
cdr3_length: 13
v_call: TRBV15
j_call: TRBJ2-5
cdr3_nt: TGTGCCACCAGCGGTTTGGACGAGGAGACCCAGTACTTC
cdr3_aa: CATSGLDEETQYF

d_call: .
clone_size: .
cdr3_length: 14
v_call: TRBV6-5
j_call: TRBJ1-2
cdr3_nt: TGTGCCAGCAGGTCGGGGACGGCTTTTTATGGCTACACCTTC
cdr3_aa: CASRSGTAFYGYTF

d_call: .
clone_size: .
cdr3_length: 16
v_call: TRBV5-1
j_call: TRBJ2-3
cdr3_nt: TGCGCCAGCAGCTTGCAGGTGAGGGGCCCCACAGATACGCAGTATTTT
cdr3_aa: CASSLQVRGPTDTQYF

d_call: .
clone_size: .
cdr3_length: 15
v_call: TRBV27
j_call: TRBJ1-5
cdr3_nt: TGTGCCAGCAGTTTACAAGGGACGCGGGGTCAGCCCCAGCATTTT
cdr3_aa: CASSLQGTRGQPQHF

d_call: TRBD2
clone_size: .
cdr3_length: 16
v_call: TRBV9
j_call: TRBJ2-3
cdr3_nt: TGTGCCAGCAGCCCCCTAGCGGGGGGGAACACAGATACGCAGTATTTT
cdr3_aa: CASSPLAGGNTDTQYF

d_call: .
clone_size: .
cdr3_length: 14
v_call: TRBV2
j_call: TRBJ1-6
cdr3_nt: TGTGCCAGCAGGGGGAGCTCCTATAATTCACCCCTCCACTTT
cdr3_aa: CASRGSSYNSPLHF

d_call: .
clone_size: .
cdr3_length: 12
v_call: TRBV7-5
j_call: TRBJ2-3
cdr3_nt: TGTGTCAGAAGTCCAGCCCCAGATACGCAGTATTTT
cdr3_aa: CVRSPAPDTQYF